A selection of T cell receptor beta chains follows, all from one sample in a study of graft-versus-host responses after intestinal transplantation. This table comes from immunoSEQ multiplex PCR, and its TCRdb copy is limited to in-frame clones, with some not included. The sample has more than 50,000 clones, around 91% seen once. The sequencing here drew on PBMCs, taken about 120 days after intestinal transplantation. The source is a human patient who received an intestinal transplant, so some T cells may come from the graft donor. Both conserved end residues are part of each CDR3. D genes are given only for firm matches. Clone size is given for some rows only: seen once, a few or many times, or a class if the clone is expanded.

CDR3 DNA | CDR3 protein | J gene | clone size | D gene | V gene
TGTGCCAGCAGCGAAGGGGGAAACTATGGCTACACCTTC | CASSEGGNYGYTF | TRBJ1-2 | NA | NA | TRBV5-4
TGTGCCAGCAGCCCACCCGGCGGGAGCTCCTACAATGAGCAGTTCTTC | CASSPPGGSSYNEQFF | TRBJ2-1 | NA | TRBD2 | TRBV7-3
TGCGCCAGCAGCCGTGGGACTAGCCAATCTCAAGAGACCCAGTACTTC | CASSRGTSQSQETQYF | TRBJ2-5 | NA | TRBD2 | TRBV5-1
TGTGCCAGCAGCGGAGTAACAGGGGAGGTGAACACTGAAGCTTTCTTT | CASSGVTGEVNTEAFF | TRBJ1-1 | NA | TRBD1 | TRBV5-6
TGTGCCAGCTGGCGTCCTGGATCAGATACGCAGTATTTT | CASWRPGSDTQYF | TRBJ2-3 | NA | NA | TRBV28
TGTGCCAGCAGCTACTCCGGGACAGGAACCTACGAGCAGTACTTC | CASSYSGTGTYEQYF | TRBJ2-7 | once | TRBD1 | TRBV6-5
TGTGCCAGCAGTTCGGCTTGGCGGGACACTGAAGCTTTCTTT | CASSSAWRDTEAFF | TRBJ1-1 | NA | NA | TRBV28
TGTGCTAGTGGTACGCTAGCGGGGGGGCAGTATTTT | CASGTLAGGQYF | TRBJ2-3 | once | TRBD2 | TRBV12-5
TGTGCCAGCGGGCTCAGGGGGTATAACACTGAAGCTTTCTTT | CASGLRGYNTEAFF | TRBJ1-1 | NA | TRBD1 | TRBV28
TGTGCCAGTAGTGTCAGACAGGGGACTAATGAAAAACTGTTTTTT | CASSVRQGTNEKLFF | TRBJ1-4 | NA | TRBD1 | TRBV19
TGTGCCAGTACCCGGGGCCTCTATGGCTACACCTTC | CASTRGLYGYTF | TRBJ1-2 | NA | NA | TRBV19
TGTGCCAGCAGTGTCGCAGCAAACATTCAGTACTTC | CASSVAANIQYF | TRBJ2-4 | NA | NA | TRBV6-1
TGTGCCAGCAGTTTAGCCGCCTCCTACGAGCAGTACTTC | CASSLAASYEQYF | TRBJ2-7 | NA | NA | TRBV28
TGTGCTAGCAGCCAGGGGCGGGAAGCTGTTAACAATGAGCAGTTCTTC | CASSQGREAVNNEQFF | TRBJ2-1 | NA | NA | TRBV7-7
TGTGCCAGCAGTTCCCCGGGACAGACCTACGAGCAGTACTTC | CASSSPGQTYEQYF | TRBJ2-7 | NA | TRBD1 | TRBV28
TGTGCCAGCAGTCCGGGACACCTTGCCTACGAGCAGTACTTC | CASSPGHLAYEQYF | TRBJ2-7 | NA | NA | TRBV6-1
TGTGCCAGCAGCTTTTTAGCGGGGGTGGGCCACACAGATACGCAGTATTTT | CASSFLAGVGHTDTQYF | TRBJ2-3 | NA | TRBD2 | TRBV7-9
TGTGCCAGTACGGCAGGGATCTCTGGAAACACCATATATTTT | CASTAGISGNTIYF | TRBJ1-3 | NA | NA | TRBV19
TGTGCCAGCAGCCCAGCATTGAGCGGGGAGGCCACCGGGGAGCTGTTTTTT | CASSPALSGEATGELFF | TRBJ2-2 | once | TRBD2 | TRBV13
TGCGCCAGCAGCGATCCTAGCGCATACGAGCAGTACTTC | CASSDPSAYEQYF | TRBJ2-7 | NA | NA | TRBV5-1
TGTGCCAGCAGCCAAGCACTAGCGGAGAACACCGGGGAGCTGTTTTTT | CASSQALAENTGELFF | TRBJ2-2 | NA | TRBD2 | TRBV4-2
TGTGCCAGCAGTTCGCCTGGACAGGGCCGCGAGCAGTACTTC | CASSSPGQGREQYF | TRBJ2-7 | few | TRBD1 | TRBV28
TGTGCCACCAGCAGAGAGCGGGGGTTCACAGATACGCAGTATTTT | CATSRERGFTDTQYF | TRBJ2-3 | NA | TRBD2 | TRBV15
TGTGCCAGCTCCTCAGGGGGCGACACCGGGGAGCTGTTTTTT | CASSSGGDTGELFF | TRBJ2-2 | NA | TRBD1 | TRBV6-1
TGTGCCAGCAGCCAGGGACTAGCGAGGAATGAGCAGTTCTTC | CASSQGLARNEQFF | TRBJ2-1 | NA | TRBD2 | TRBV4-2
TGTGCCAGTAGTCTCCGGTCACAGTTCTACGAGCAGTACTTC | CASSLRSQFYEQYF | TRBJ2-7 | NA | NA | TRBV19
TGTGCCAGCAGCGTAGGGGGCACAGATACGCAGTATTTT | CASSVGGTDTQYF | TRBJ2-3 | NA | NA | TRBV9
TGTGCCAGCTCACCAACAGGGGGCAGCTCTGGGGCCAACGTCCTGACTTTC | CASSPTGGSSGANVLTF | TRBJ2-6 | NA | TRBD1 | TRBV18
TGCGCCAGCAGACGGCCGGGCGGGGGCCCCTACAATGAGCAGTTCTTC | CASRRPGGGPYNEQFF | TRBJ2-1 | NA | NA | TRBV5-1
TGCGCCAGCACCATGGGTCAGCAGCTCTATGGCTACACCTTC | CASTMGQQLYGYTF | TRBJ1-2 | once | NA | TRBV23-1
TGTGCCAGCTCACGACCCCAGCCCAATGAGCAGTTCTTC | CASSRPQPNEQFF | TRBJ2-1 | NA | NA | TRBV18
NA | CASSGVAGGAYEQYF | TRBJ2-7 | NA | NA | TRBV21-1
TGTGCCAGCAGCCCTCATAGACAGCACTACGAGCAGTACTTC | CASSPHRQHYEQYF | TRBJ2-7 | NA | NA | TRBV9
TGTGCCACCAGCAGAGGACAAGGGGGGGATGGAGAGACCCAGTACTTC | CATSRGQGGDGETQYF | TRBJ2-5 | NA | NA | TRBV15
TGTGCCAGCAGCGCAAGTGGACAGGGGGCGGGAAATGAGCAGTTCTTC | CASSASGQGAGNEQFF | TRBJ2-1 | once | TRBD1 | TRBV9
TGTGCCAGCAGCTTAGAGTCGACTACCCCGACCTACGAGCAGTACTTC | CASSLESTTPTYEQYF | TRBJ2-7 | NA | NA | TRBV7-2
TGTGCCAGCAAGCAGCGAGGAGTACGAAAGACCTATGGCTACACCTTC | CASKQRGVRKTYGYTF | TRBJ1-2 | NA | NA | TRBV5-2
TGTGCCAGCAGCTTATTCGGGGGCGGTGGGAGTGGAGCTTTCTTT | CASSLFGGGGSGAFF | TRBJ1-1 | NA | NA | TRBV7-2
TGTGCCAGCAGAGGGACACTCGCCTACGAGCAGTACTTC | CASRGTLAYEQYF | TRBJ2-7 | NA | NA | TRBV6-4
TGCGCCAGCAGCCTTCGGACAGAAGAGACCCAGTACTTC | CASSLRTEETQYF | TRBJ2-5 | once | NA | TRBV4-1
TGCGCCAGCAGCTTTGGCGGGGGACCGTCCTACGAGCAGTACTTC | CASSFGGGPSYEQYF | TRBJ2-7 | NA | TRBD2 | TRBV5-1
TGTGCCAGTAGTGCCGGAGGGAGGACAGGGGTCGATCAGCCCCAGCATTTT | CASSAGGRTGVDQPQHF | TRBJ1-5 | NA | TRBD1 | TRBV19
TGTGCCAGCAGTGACCTAGCAGGAGGAGAGACCCAGTACTTC | CASSDLAGGETQYF | TRBJ2-5 | NA | NA | TRBV2
TGTGCCAGCAGCCCGAGAACCCAGCATTTT | CASSPRTQHF | TRBJ1-5 | NA | NA | TRBV11-2
TGTGCCAGCAGCAAGGACAGGGGGAACTATGGCTACACCTTC | CASSKDRGNYGYTF | TRBJ1-2 | NA | TRBD1 | TRBV7-2
TGTGCCAGTAGTAAAAGGACGGTGAGCTCCTACAATGAGCAGTTCTTC | CASSKRTVSSYNEQFF | TRBJ2-1 | NA | NA | TRBV19
TGTGCCAGTAGCCCGATCCCAGGGACAGGGACCGAAAAACTGTTTTTT | CASSPIPGTGTEKLFF | TRBJ1-4 | NA | TRBD1 | TRBV19
TGTGCCAGCACGGAGGGCTTCGGGGAGCTGTTTTTT | CASTEGFGELFF | TRBJ2-2 | NA | NA | TRBV5-4
TGTGCCAGCAGCCCTCATGGCCCAAACACTGAAGCTTTCTTT | CASSPHGPNTEAFF | TRBJ1-1 | NA | NA | TRBV7-3
TGCGGCAGCAGTCAAGACGGGGGCTACGAGCAGTACTTC | CGSSQDGGYEQYF | TRBJ2-7 | NA | NA | TRBV10-2
TGTGCCAGCAGCTTAGATGAGGGCTGGGAAAAACTGTTTTTT | CASSLDEGWEKLFF | TRBJ1-4 | NA | NA | TRBV7-6
TGCGCCAGCAGAGACAGGGCGGACGAAAAACTGTTTTTT | CASRDRADEKLFF | TRBJ1-4 | few | TRBD1 | TRBV5-1
TGTGCCAGCAGCTTGGGGACAGGGTGGGCGACCCAGTACTTC | CASSLGTGWATQYF | TRBJ2-5 | NA | TRBD1 | TRBV7-6
TGTGCCAGCAGCTTGGGGCCCCCACTAGCGGGGGGCACAGATACGCAGTATTTT | CASSLGPPLAGGTDTQYF | TRBJ2-3 | few | TRBD2 | TRBV7-2
TGTGCCAGCAGCTCCACCCCGACAGGGGAGGGCCCAGATACGCAGTATTTT | CASSSTPTGEGPDTQYF | TRBJ2-3 | once | NA | TRBV7-3
TGTGCCAGCAGCTTACCAGGGATTTATCGAACTGAAGCTTTCTTT | CASSLPGIYRTEAFF | TRBJ1-1 | NA | NA | TRBV7-9
TGTGCCAGCAATGACGGGAGGGTGGGCGAGCAGTACTTC | CASNDGRVGEQYF | TRBJ2-7 | NA | TRBD2 | TRBV9